This TCR beta chain stems from a study of shared clonotypes between healthy human individuals. Study information: For every donor, three CD4 naive, three CD4 memory, two CD8 naive and one CD8 memory plates were used.

Produced via immunoSEQ multiplex PCR; TCRdb's table is partial and in-frame only. Of 2.3 million or so clones listed, 85% to 95% were seen once; the top ten hold 0.35% to 0.5%. The CDR3 has 14 amino acids. Trimming cost V 0 bases and J 8 bases, with 14 bases left between them. Germline V gene sequence: CDR1 SGDLS, CDR2 YYNGEE. The sample comprised naive CD4+ T cells from PBMCs. Subset denoted: CD45RA+ positively selected. This clonotype originated in a man between 18 and 29 years old in good health. Some clones in this sample may be carry-over from other donors' samples. The chain employs TRBV9 and TRBJ1-2; D call uncertain. CDR3 sequence reads: CASSVEAASWGYTF. The CDR3 coding sequence is TGTGCCAGCAGCGTAGAGGCGGCGTCCTGGGGCTACACCTTC.